This paragraph reports one T cell receptor (beta chain). These data are taken from a study of shared clonotypes between healthy human individuals. Investigators spread the genomic DNA of each subset evenly over several immunoSEQ plates. Unsorted PBMC contributed approximately 300 ng DNA, tens of thousands of T cell genomes, to each replicate PCR. The assay was immunoSEQ multiplex PCR, and TCRdb's table has in-frame clones only and misses some. The sample shows 530,000 or so clones, 75% to 80% of them seen only once. Looked up from germline, CDR1 is SGHRS and CDR2 is YFSETQ. This CDR3 comprises 12 residues. With 2 bases removed from V and 5 bases from J, the gap between germline ends came to 7 bases.

Sequencing used PBMCs. The chain couples TRBV5-1 to TRBJ1-1; D remains ambiguous. The receptor was derived from a woman aged 40-49 years in good health. Some clones in this sample may be carry-over from other donors' samples. CDR3 DNA: TGCGCCAGCAGCTTTTCCGGGACTGAAGCTTTCTTT. As protein: CASSFSGTEAFF.